The clone carrying this T cell receptor (beta chain) appeared a single time. Its antigen is as yet unknown. These data come from a study of metastatic and nonmetastatic thyroid tumors. At the level of the study: The study looked at repertoires side by side in blood and in tumor or nodule tissue from malignant and benign thyroid patients. Overall study findings and caveats: It was reportedly found that TCR beta diversity was significantly higher in malignant thyroid tumors than in benign nodules, a difference seen in both blood and tumor samples.

Authors' data handling: Clinicopathological groups differed in CDR3, with these differences serving to build a distant-metastasis classifier for papillary thyroid cancer. TCRdb used MiXCR to call clones anew from the PCR reads. The V and J calls and clone size come from TCRdb's table, not from the authors' own analysis. The sample records 18,000 or so clones, around 28% being singletons. All patients were untreated before thyroid surgery. The CDR3 spans 15 residues. V was clipped by 0 bases and J by 6 bases, with 14 bases between them. Germline values: CDR1 SEHNR, CDR2 FQNEAQ (reference sequence). Material for sequencing was tumor tissue. This clonotype was obtained from a female donor with papillary thyroid cancer or a benign thyroid nodule (not recorded which). Some clones in this sample may be carry-over from other donors' samples. V usage is TRBV7-9 and J usage is TRBJ1-1; no firm D call. CDR3 nucleotides: TGTGCCAGCAGCTTAGCGCGGGAGAGTCGGGCTGAAGCTTTCTTT. Amino acid sequence: CASSLARESRAEAFF.